The rows below give T cell receptor delta chains drawn from one sample of a study of human gamma delta and Vdelta1 T cells. Antigens for these TCRs are unknown. TCRdb reprocessed the PCR reads through CATT. The sample holds around 6,000 delta-chain clones, roughly 40% seen once. Sequencing was carried out using Vdelta1 gamma-delta T cells from blood grown in culture (DOT cells). The source is a human donor in good health. The CDR3 runs from the conserved cysteine through the conserved F or W. D genes are given only for firm matches. Only some rows state a clone size, as once, few, many or a class for expanded clones.

abundance: medium-sized; v_gene: TRDV1; j_gene: TRDJ1; d_gene: NA; CDR3aa: CALGGFSLMDKLIF; CDR3nt: TGTGCTCTTGGGGGTTTTTCCCTAATGGATAAACTCATCTTT
abundance: medium-sized; v_gene: TRDV1; j_gene: TRDJ1; d_gene: TRDD3; CDR3aa: CALGEDQSPNRLLGDPTTDKLIF; CDR3nt: TGTGCTCTTGGGGAAGACCAGTCACCGAACCGTCTACTGGGGGATCCTACAACCGATAAACTCATCTTT
abundance: few; v_gene: TRDV1; j_gene: TRDJ1; d_gene: NA; CDR3aa: CALGELIGHISDKLIF; CDR3nt: TGTGCTCTTGGGGAACTAATCGGCCATATCTCCGATAAACTCATCTTT
abundance: few; v_gene: TRDV1; j_gene: TRDJ1; d_gene: NA; CDR3aa: CALGAPSLGLQLLGKYTDKLIF; CDR3nt: TGTGCTCTTGGGGCCCCTTCCCTCGGTCTCCAATTACTGGGGAAATACACCGATAAACTCATCTTT
abundance: NA; v_gene: TRDV1; j_gene: TRDJ1; d_gene: NA; CDR3aa: CALGELVLRWGVKPDRWATSTDKLIF; CDR3nt: TGTGCTCTTGGGGAACTCGTCCTACGGTGGGGGGTAAAGCCCGACCGCTGGGCGACTTCCACCGATAAACTCATCTTT
abundance: few; v_gene: TRDV1; j_gene: TRDJ1; d_gene: NA; CDR3aa: CALGELAYTDKLIF; CDR3nt: TGTGCTCTTGGGGAACTTGCGTACACCGATAAACTCATCTTT
abundance: NA; v_gene: TRDV1; j_gene: TRDJ1; d_gene: NA; CDR3aa: CALLLSRDKLIF; CDR3nt: TGTGCTCTTCTGCTCAGTCGGGATAAACTCATCTTT
abundance: NA; v_gene: TRDV1; j_gene: TRDJ1; d_gene: NA; CDR3aa: CALGIIMKRDSCDKLIF; CDR3nt: TGTGCTCTTGGCATAATTATGAAGAGGGATAGTTGCGATAAACTCATCTTT
abundance: few; v_gene: TRDV1; j_gene: TRDJ1; d_gene: NA; CDR3aa: CALGEFREGPHTDKLIF; CDR3nt: TGTGCTCTTGGGGAATTCCGAGAGGGCCCACACACCGATAAACTCATCTTT
abundance: few; v_gene: TRDV1; j_gene: TRDJ1; d_gene: NA; CDR3aa: CALGEAPTIDSFTDKLIF; CDR3nt: TGTGCTCTTGGGGAAGCGCCTACTATAGATAGTTTTACCGATAAACTCATCTTT
abundance: few; v_gene: TRDV1; j_gene: TRDJ1; d_gene: TRDD3; CDR3aa: CALGIPLRLGDPPPYTDKLIF; CDR3nt: TGTGCTCTTGGGATCCCCCTACGACTGGGGGATCCCCCACCGTACACCGATAAACTCATCTTT
abundance: NA; v_gene: TRDV1; j_gene: TRDJ1; d_gene: NA; CDR3aa: CALGEPPTKAGTDKLIF; CDR3nt: TGTGCTCTTGGGGAACCCCCTACGAAGGCGGGGACCGATAAACTCATCTTT
abundance: NA; v_gene: TRDV1; j_gene: TRDJ1; d_gene: TRDD3; CDR3aa: CALGGISGLGGTDKLIF; CDR3nt: TGTGCTCTTGGGGGAATTTCCGGCCTGGGGGGCACCGATAAACTCATCTTT
abundance: NA; v_gene: TRAV29/DV5; j_gene: TRDJ1; d_gene: TRDD2; CDR3aa: CAASHRIPPSYVWGNTDKLIF; CDR3nt: TGTGCAGCAAGCCACCGAATTCCACCTTCCTACGTCTGGGGTAACACCGATAAACTCATCTTT
abundance: NA; v_gene: TRDV1; j_gene: TRDJ1; d_gene: TRDD3; CDR3aa: CALGELLPDTGGYFPPRELIF; CDR3nt: TGTGCTCTTGGGGAACTTCTCCCGGATACTGGGGGATACTTCCCCCCCAGAGAACTCATCTTT